This entry lists 2 T cell receptor beta chains sequenced from one sample in a study of cytomegalovirus exposure and HLA in healthy donors. Amplification used 60 Vbeta primers and 13 Jbeta primers. Sequencing was performed with immunoSEQ multiplex PCR; in TCRdb, only in-frame clones are kept and a portion is missing. The sample includes 200,000 to 250,000 clones, under 80% seen only once; the top ten take 1.5% to 2%. Sequencing input: PBMCs. The receptor source for this set is a woman between 25 and 40 years old in good health and CMV-seronegative.

This chain uses TRBV5-1 with TRBJ1-2; TRBD1 matches 9 bases. The CDR3 is made up of 16 amino acids. Germline CDR1 and CDR2: SGHRS and YFSETQ. The V segment lost 2 bases and the J segment 7 bases; nucleotides outside the gene matches: 12. This CDR3 is CASSLGPGQGHVGYTF. The DNA for the CDR3 is TGCGCCAGCAGCTTAGGACCGGGACAGGGTCACGTTGGCTACACCTTC.

The genes are TRBV7-2 and TRBJ2-7, with 11 bases matching TRBD1. This CDR3 has 15 amino acids. J gave up 5 bases and V 1 base, and 4 bases lay outside the gene matches. Germline V CDR1 and CDR2: SGHTA, FQGNSA. The CDR3: CASSLGDRGFDEQYF. In DNA, the CDR3 is TGTGCCAGCAGCTTAGGGGACAGGGGGTTTGACGAGCAGTACTTC.